This TCR beta chain was recovered during a study of T cell responses to AZD1222 COVID-19 vaccine. Study information: Timing groups of about 4 and about 12 weeks for second doses were pooled. Findings and caveats of the study: A mostly white British donor set with more females was recruited, and clonal diversity was possibly underestimated.

Germline V lookup: CDR1 SGHRS, CDR2 YFSETQ. The V end lost 5 bases, the J end lost 0 bases, and 5 bases lay between the germline ends. The CDR3 runs 12 residues. About this clone: Antigen: not known.

Libraries were prepared by immunoSEQ multiplex PCR; TCRdb keeps only in-frame clonotypes and omits some of them. The sample carries about 78,000 clones, roughly 87% recorded once. This receptor was identified in an adult in good health. Sequencing used peripheral blood, obtained on day 0 of AZD1222 vaccination. The genes are TRBV5-1 and TRBJ2-5, with no clear D. The CDR3 loop reads CASSLYQETQYF. The CDR3 nucleotides read TGCGCCAGCAGTCTGTACCAAGAGACCCAGTACTTC.